Below, 31 T cell receptor beta chains from the same sample are listed, as sequenced in a study of Ad26.COV2.S vaccination and SARS-CoV-2 variants. The method was immunoSEQ multiplex PCR; TCRdb's version includes in-frame clones alone and lacks a portion of them. The sample has roughly 250,000 clones, around nine tenths seen once. Treatment: around 19 received Ad26.COV2.S at low or high dose, single or two shots; roughly five received placebo; per-sample allocation not given. All samples were drawn on day 63, counting from the first vaccine or placebo injection. The sample in question was peripheral blood, obtained in a trial of Ad26.COV2.S vaccine versus placebo. These receptors were collected from a person aged 18-65 years who received the Ad26.COV2.S COVID-19 vaccine or a placebo.

CDR3 sequence reads: CASSFSGGGNQPQHF. The CDR3 DNA sequence: TGTGCCAGCAGCTTTTCGGGGGGTGGCAATCAGCCCCAGCATTTT. The chain employs TRBV5-6 and TRBJ1-5, with D perhaps matching TRBD1 (5 bases). The ends were cut back, 2 bases at V and 2 bases at J, with 11 bases in the middle. The CDR3 is made up of 15 amino acids. CDR1 and CDR2 from the germline V gene are SGHDT and YYEEEE.

The chain uses TRBV5-6 and TRBJ1-5; D gene ambiguous. Deletions cut 2 bases from V and 2 bases from J, with 11 bases between. CDR3 size: 15 residues. The V gene's germline CDR1 is SGHDT and CDR2 YYEEEE. In DNA, the CDR3 is TGTGCCAGCAGCTTTTGGGGTCGAGGCAATCAGCCCCAGCATTTT. Translated: CASSFWGRGNQPQHF.

Concerning this clone itself: Other DNA sequences in the sample encode the same CDR3. The V call is TRBV5-1, the J call TRBJ2-3; D not certain. The CDR3 extends over 12 amino acids. Germline V CDR1 and CDR2: SGHRS, YFSETQ. The V end lost 0 bases, the J end lost 6 bases, and 5 bases lay between the germline ends. The CDR3 loop is CASSLASDTQYF. The CDR3 bases are TGCGCCAGCAGCTTGGCGTCGGATACGCAGTATTTT.

The chain combines TRBV6-2 or TRBV6-3 with TRBJ2-7, with D possibly being TRBD1 or TRBD2 (5 bases each). Trimming stripped 2 bases from V and 9 bases from J, with 17 bases between. CDR3 length equals 14 residues. Germline V gene sequence: CDR1 MNHEY, CDR2 SVGEGT. CDR3 region: CASSYGGDQLTQYV. The CDR3 region has the DNA TGTGCCAGCAGTTACGGTGGGGACCAACTAACGCAGTACGTC.

The rearrangement uses TRBV30 and TRBJ1-5; D is ambiguous. Germline V lookup: CDR1 GTSNPN, CDR2 SVGIG (reference sequence). CDR3 length: 12 residues. Trimming took 2 bases from V and 3 from J, leaving 5 bases between them. The chain's CDR3 is CAWSPTNQPQHF. The CDR3 bases are TGTGCCTGGAGTCCTACCAATCAGCCCCAGCATTTT. The full variable domain, its missing parts supplied by reference TRBV30 and TRBJ1-5, is SQTIHQWPATLVQPVGSPLSLECTVEGTSNPNLYWYRQAAGRGLQLLFYSVGIGQISSEVPQNLSASRPQDRQFILSSKKLLLSDSGFYLCAWSPTNQPQHFGDGTRLSIL.

Only a few counts were recorded for this clone. The V gene is TRBV7-2, the J gene TRBJ1-5; D is possibly TRBD1 (5 bases). Germline V gene sequence: CDR1 SGHTA, CDR2 FQGNSA. The V end was cut by 5 bases, the J end by 11 bases, with 13 bases between. This CDR3 is 12 amino acids long. CDR3 coding DNA: TGTGCCAGCAGCCCGATGGGGGGGGCCCAGCATTTT. Translated, it gives CASSPMGGAQHF.

This chain connects TRBV7-9 to TRBJ1-1; D is ambiguous. V lost 8 bases and J lost 1, with 8 bases in between. Germline values: CDR1 SEHNR, CDR2 FQNEAQ (reference sequence). This CDR3 has 12 amino acids. DNA of the CDR3: TGTGCCAGCCGGGCGTCGAACACTGAAGCTTTCTTT. It specifies CASRASNTEAFF.

The count of this clone is one. CDR3 coding DNA: TGCGCCAGCAGCGCCGGGACGGAGCCCTACAATGAGCAGTTCTTC. Protein sequence: CASSAGTEPYNEQFF. The V gene is TRBV5-1, the J gene TRBJ2-1; D could derive from TRBD1 or TRBD2 (5 bases each). The CDR3 runs 15 residues. Trimming left V 4 bases short and J 2 bases short, with 13 bases between. Germline CDR1 is SGHRS and CDR2 is YFSETQ.

The chain is built from TRBV5-1 and TRBJ1-1, with TRBD1 matching over 7 bases. CDR1 and CDR2 from the germline V gene are SGHRS and YFSETQ. The junction had 6 bases not matched to a gene; V was cut back by 4 bases and J by 9 bases. The CDR3 totals 12 residues. The CDR3 DNA reads TGCGCCAGCAGCGCAGAACAGGGGAAAGCTTTCTTT. It encodes CASSAEQGKAFF.

The V gene is TRBV19, the J gene TRBJ1-4; 8 bases agree with TRBD1. The CDR3 consists of 17 residues. CDR1 is LNHDA, CDR2 SQIVND, per germline (reference sequence). V lost 1 base to trimming and J lost 7 bases; unmatched junction nucleotides: 11. The CDR3, as DNA: TGTGCCAGTAGTATAGGTACCGCAGGGGGCTTCGGTGAAAAACTGTTTTTT. It translates to CASSIGTAGGFGEKLFF.

This clone was found a few times. The chain couples TRBV4-3 to TRBJ1-4, with D hard to call. The CDR3 is made up of 14 amino acids. Germline V CDR1 and CDR2: LGHNA, YSLEER. The V end lost 4 bases, the J end lost 4 bases, and 10 bases lay between the germline ends. CDR3 sequence: CASSPSLGNEKLFF. CDR3 nucleotides: TGCGCCAGCAGCCCATCACTGGGTAATGAAAAACTGTTTTTT.

Worth noting for this clone: The sample contains more than one DNA sequence encoding this CDR3. This chain joins TRBV7-6 and TRBJ2-7; D is perhaps TRBD1 (6 bases). The V and J ends lost 5 bases and 3 bases respectively, with 11 bases between them. The CDR3 has 13 residues. Germline V gives CDR1 SGHVS, CDR2 FNYEAQ. The CDR3 DNA follows: TGTGCCAGCAGCCCTCACAGGGACTACGAGCAGTACTTC. Translated, it gives CASSPHRDYEQYF.

The table lists this clone with a count of one. This sequence joins TRBV18 and TRBJ1-1, with 9 bases matching TRBD1. V lost 6 bases to trimming and J lost 1 base; unmatched junction nucleotides: 6. CDR3 length equals 15 residues. Germline CDR1 is KGHSH and CDR2 is LQKENI. CDR3 region: CASSVTGGQNTEAFF. The CDR3 DNA reads as TGTGCCAGCTCGGTAACAGGGGGCCAGAACACTGAAGCTTTCTTT.

A word on this clone: The sample carries other DNA sequences with the same CDR3. The chain links TRBV7-2 to TRBJ2-3; TRBD2 matches 14 bases. The CDR3 has 16 residues. V trimming: 4 bases; J trimming: 5 bases; junction bases outside the gene matches: 5. Germline lookup yields CDR1 SGHTA and CDR2 FQGNSA. The CDR3 DNA follows: TGTGCCAGCAGCTCGGGACTAGCGGGAGTTGTAGATACGCAGTATTTT. This encodes CASSSGLAGVVDTQYF. The full variable domain, in which reference TRBV7-2 and TRBJ2-3 provide the parts outside the CDR3, is GAGVSQSPSNKVTEKGKDVELRCDPISGHTALYWYRQSLGQGLEFLIYFQGNSAPDKSGLPSDRFSAERTGGSVSTLTIQRTQQEDSAVYLCASSSGLAGVVDTQYFGPGTRLTVL.

CDR3 amino acids: CASSYSASGNSPLHF. CDR3 sequence (DNA): TGTGCCAGCAGTTACTCGGCATCGGGGAATTCACCCCTCCACTTT. The chain uses TRBV6-2 or TRBV6-3 and TRBJ1-6; no clear D gene. V lost 0 bases, J lost 7 bases, and 10 bases lay in between. This CDR3 contains 15 residues. The germline V gene encodes CDR1 MNHEY and CDR2 SVGEGT.

This clone occurred a few times. The chain joins TRBV6-2 or TRBV6-3 to TRBJ1-1; D gene uncertain. Germline values: CDR1 MNHEY, CDR2 SVGEGT. V was clipped by 2 bases and J by 0 bases, with 19 bases between them. CDR3 size: 18 residues. This CDR3 reads CASSYDVRAEIMNTEAFF. Here the CDR3 DNA reads TGTGCCAGCAGTTACGATGTGCGGGCAGAGATTATGAACACTGAAGCTTTCTTT.

The chain links TRBV27 to TRBJ1-1; the match to TRBD1 covers 9 bases. V dropped 3 bases and J dropped 5; count of bases not matched to a gene: 13. Germline CDR1 reads MNHEY; CDR2 reads SMNVEV (reference sequence). The CDR3 is made up of 17 amino acids. CDR3 coding DNA: TGTGCCAGCAGTTTTTCAGAGCCGGGACAGGGACAGACTGAAGCTTTCTTT. It translates to CASSFSEPGQGQTEAFF.

The gene calls are TRBV5-1 and TRBJ2-1; 10 nucleotides line up with TRBD2. The germline CDR1 and CDR2 sequences are SGHRS and YFSETQ. The V and J ends lost 4 bases and 4 bases, in that order; junction bases with no gene match: 8. CDR3 length equals 16 residues. CDR3 bases: TGCGCCAGCAGCCCACAGACTAGCGGGCCTTACAATGAGCAGTTCTTC. Translation gives CASSPQTSGPYNEQFF. The complete variable domain, with remaining parts taken from reference TRBV5-1 and TRBJ2-1, reads KAGVTQTPRYLIKTRGQQVTLSCSPISGHRSVSWYQQTPGQGLQFLFEYFSETQRNKGNFPGRFSGRQFSNSRSEMNVSTLELGDSALYLCASSPQTSGPYNEQFFGPGTRLTVL.

In DNA form, the CDR3 reads TGCGCCAGCAGCCGAGTCACGGCCCTAGCTAACTATGGCTACACCTTC. Protein product: CASSRVTALANYGYTF. This chain uses TRBV4-3 with TRBJ1-2; D not certain. V was shortened by 4 bases and J by 0 bases, with 15 bases between the two germline ends. Germline CDR1 LGHNA, CDR2 YSLEER. The CDR3 runs 16 residues.

The chain uses TRBV2 and TRBJ1-2; possible D gene TRBD1, 5 bases. Per germline, CDR1 SNHLY and CDR2 FYNNEI. The CDR3 covers 14 residues. Trimming left V 0 bases short and J 4 bases short, with 9 bases between. Here the CDR3 reads CASSEARRGYGYTF. CDR3 sequence (DNA): TGTGCCAGCAGTGAAGCAAGAAGGGGCTATGGCTACACCTTC.

The rearrangement joins TRBV2 to TRBJ1-1; the match to TRBD1 covers 7 bases. This CDR3 spans 14 amino acids. Germline V CDR1 and CDR2: SNHLY, FYNNEI. The junction had 4 bases not matched to a gene; V was cut back by 2 bases and J by 4 bases. CDR3 nucleotide sequence: TGTGCCAGCAGTGAACTAGGGGGCGGCACTGAAGCTTTCTTT. This translates into CASSELGGGTEAFF.

V usage is TRBV7-3 and J usage is TRBJ2-2, with unresolved D. In germline, CDR1 is SGHTA, CDR2 FQGTGA. V gave up 5 bases and J gave up 6 bases, with 10 bases separating them. The CDR3 extends over 13 amino acids. As DNA, the CDR3 is TGTGCCAGCAGCGTTATTGGGTCCGGGGAGCTGTTTTTT. Its protein product is CASSVIGSGELFF.

This chain connects TRBV30 to TRBJ2-2, with TRBD2 matching 14 bases. Germline V lookup: CDR1 GTSNPN, CDR2 SVGIG (reference sequence). The CDR3 consists of 15 residues. J was trimmed by 1 base and V by 8 bases; bases with no gene match: 3. CDR3 protein: CAGTSGGWNTGELFF. The CDR3 DNA reads TGTGCCGGGACTAGCGGGGGCTGGAACACCGGGGAGCTGTTTTTT.

The gene calls are TRBV5-4 and TRBJ1-1, with D unclear. The germline V gene encodes CDR1 SGHNT and CDR2 YYREEE (reference sequence). The CDR3 consists of 14 residues. Trimming took off 1 base at V and 1 base at J, with 8 bases between the two ends. In DNA form, the CDR3 reads TGTGCCAGCAGCTTGACCAGGTCGAACACTGAAGCTTTCTTT. Residues: CASSLTRSNTEAFF.

The chain is built from TRBV5-1 and TRBJ2-5, with D perhaps TRBD2 (6 bases). CDR1 and CDR2 (germline): SGHRS, YFSETQ. This CDR3 is 14 amino acids long. V lost 4 bases and J lost 1, with 11 bases in between. CDR3 sequence: CASSREASQETQYF. The CDR3 region has the DNA TGCGCCAGCAGCAGGGAGGCTTCCCAAGAGACCCAGTACTTC.

V usage is TRBV6-2 or TRBV6-3 and J usage is TRBJ1-1, with 9 nucleotides matching TRBD1. The germline gives CDR1 MNHEY, CDR2 SVGEGT. The length of the CDR3 is 17 residues. V lost 5 bases and J lost 0; bases outside the gene matches: 10. CDR3 loop: CASSPWGTGIMNTEAFF. CDR3 coding DNA: TGTGCCAGCAGTCCCTGGGGGACAGGGATCATGAACACTGAAGCTTTCTTT.

The genes are TRBV2 and TRBJ2-1, with 10 bases matching TRBD2. The V and J ends lost 1 base and 7 bases, in that order; junction bases with no gene match: 7. The germline V gene has CDR1 SNHLY and CDR2 FYNNEI. The CDR3 has 16 residues. CDR3 nucleotides: TGTGCCAGCAGTGAAGAGGGTAGCGGGGGGCTAAATGAGCAGTTCTTC. Encoded protein: CASSEEGSGGLNEQFF.

As regards this clone: Other DNA sequences in this specimen translate into the identical CDR3. The chain is built from TRBV5-1 and TRBJ2-5, with a tentative D call TRBD2 (5 bases). V lost 2 bases and J 5 bases, leaving 10 bases between the germline ends. Looked up from germline, CDR1 is SGHRS and CDR2 is YFSETQ. The CDR3 totals 13 residues. CDR3 sequence (DNA): TGCGCCAGCAGCTTCGAGGGCGGGGAGACCCAGTACTTC. Its protein product is CASSFEGGETQYF.

The J gene is TRBJ1-1, the V gene TRBV5-6, with 7 positions matching TRBD1. V dropped 4 bases and J dropped 0; count of bases not matched to a gene: 9. The CDR3 is 16 amino acids. Looked up from germline, CDR1 is SGHDT and CDR2 is YYEEEE. The CDR3 DNA reads TGTGCCAGCAGCCACGAGACAGGGTGGATGAACACTGAAGCTTTCTTT. Its protein product is CASSHETGWMNTEAFF.

This rearrangement joins TRBV5-1 to TRBJ2-1; no reliable D call. Germline V lookup: CDR1 SGHRS, CDR2 YFSETQ. V lost 5 bases and J lost 4, with 16 bases in between. The CDR3 covers 15 residues. In DNA form, the CDR3 reads TGCGCCAGCAGTTTCGCGACCGGCCGTTACAATGAGCAGTTCTTC. Its protein is CASSFATGRYNEQFF.

The chain combines TRBV6-5 with TRBJ1-5; 7 positions agree with TRBD1. Trimming cost V 6 bases and J 6 bases; bases outside gene matches: 8. Germline loops: CDR1 MNHEY, CDR2 SVGAGI. CDR3 size: 14 residues. CDR3 sequence: CASSKQGISQPQHF. The CDR3 nucleotides are TGTGCCAGCAGCAAACAGGGGATCAGTCAGCCCCAGCATTTT.